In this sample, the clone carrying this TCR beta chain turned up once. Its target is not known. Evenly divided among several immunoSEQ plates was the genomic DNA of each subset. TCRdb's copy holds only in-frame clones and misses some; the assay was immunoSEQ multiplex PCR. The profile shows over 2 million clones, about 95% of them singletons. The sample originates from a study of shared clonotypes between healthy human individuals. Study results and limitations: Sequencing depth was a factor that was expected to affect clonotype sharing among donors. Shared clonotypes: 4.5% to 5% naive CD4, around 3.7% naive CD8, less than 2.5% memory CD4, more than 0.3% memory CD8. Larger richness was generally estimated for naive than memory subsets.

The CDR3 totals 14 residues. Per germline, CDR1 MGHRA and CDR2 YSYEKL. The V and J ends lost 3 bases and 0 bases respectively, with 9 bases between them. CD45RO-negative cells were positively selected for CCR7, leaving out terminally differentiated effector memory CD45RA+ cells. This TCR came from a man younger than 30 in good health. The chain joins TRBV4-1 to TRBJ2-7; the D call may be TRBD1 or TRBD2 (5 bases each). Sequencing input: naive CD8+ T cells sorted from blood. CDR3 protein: CASSHRGASYEQYF. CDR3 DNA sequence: TGCGCCAGCAGCCATCGGGGCGCCTCCTACGAGCAGTACTTC.